This T cell receptor beta chain is from a study of blood T cell repertoires in COVID-19. Overall study context: The United States, Italy and Spain provided the acute and convalescent COVID-19 samples. PBMCs, B-cell-depleted T cells, or T cells were the source of the cDNA or gDNA that made up the material.

V lost 4 bases and J 7 bases, leaving 18 bases between the germline ends. The V gene's germline CDR1 is SGHTS and CDR2 YDEGEE. The CDR3 consists of 15 residues. Original methodology: Estimates of nucleated cell counts were drawn from the amplification of reference gene primers. Sequencing used immunoSEQ multiplex PCR; TCRdb keeps in-frame clones, though not all of them. That table is the source of V, J and clone size, and D and trimming were worked out from the DNA. Here the sample spans approximately 350,000 clones, about 93% being singletons. The chain links TRBV5-8 to TRBJ2-1; no clear D gene. Specimen: peripheral blood. The receptor comes from a woman under 30 who had recovered from COVID-19. As DNA, the CDR3 is TGTGCCAGCAGCCTAACGGCACTGGCGGTTAATGAGCAGTTCTTC. This translates into CASSLTALAVNEQFF.